The 12 T cell receptor beta chains presented below share a single source sample, sequenced in a study of post-analysis software for immune sequencing data (dated by TCRdb to 2013 to 2016). These receptors' antigens are unknown. General conclusions and limits of the study: Several TRBV segments, including TRBV5-6, TRBV5-1 and TRBV20-1, were significantly more frequent in patients than controls.

Receptor amplification or capture employed PCR. The sequencer was an Illumina HiSeq 2500. To reduce PCR and sequencing biases, unique molecular identifiers were incorporated into the TCR beta cDNA libraries. The public reads were reprocessed in TCRdb via fastp at Q25 and MiXCR, keeping in-frame beta chains. Rows with one shared CDR3 protein collapse into an entry with the most common genes and DNA. In all, the sample holds some 700,000 distinct CDR3 sequences, and 59% of those were seen once. The ten largest account for approximately 10% of the sample. The specimen sequenced was blood. These receptors all come from a girl aged 2-9 years with multiple sclerosis.

This clonotype was seen only a few times. The chain's CDR3 is CSALPPTGYETQYF. DNA for the CDR3: TGCAGCGCCCTGCCCCCTACAGGGTACGAGACCCAGTACTTC. The J gene is TRBJ2-5, the V gene TRBV29-1; D is perhaps TRBD1 (6 bases). Germline values: CDR1 SQVTM, CDR2 ANQGSEA. The CDR3 consists of 14 residues. V lost 7 bases and J lost 5, with 20 bases in between. The variable domain in full, with the rest retrieved from reference TRBV29-1 and TRBJ2-5, is SAVISQKPSRDICQRGTSLTIQCQVDSQVTMMFWYRQQPGQSLTLIATANQGSEATYESGFVIDKFPISRPNLTFSTLTVSNMSPEDSSIYLCSALPPTGYETQYFGPGTRLLVL.

This rearrangement joins TRBV7-8 to TRBJ2-3; possible D gene TRBD2, 5 bases. V lost 8 bases to trimming and J lost 10 bases, with 13 bases between them. The CDR3 has 11 amino acids. Germline V gene sequence: CDR1 SGHVS, CDR2 FQNEAQ. CDR3 residues: CASAPLVAQYF. CDR3 sequence (DNA): TGTGCCAGCGCACCACTAGTCGCGCAGTATTTT.

This clonotype was picked up a small number of times. This chain uses TRBV2 with TRBJ2-5; D is undetermined. The germline CDR1 and CDR2 sequences are SNHLY and FYNNEI. Trimming cost V 7 bases and J 4 bases, with 10 bases left between them. The CDR3 runs to 12 residues. For the CDR3, the DNA is TGTGCCAGCAAATGGGGATTAGAGACCCAGTACTTC. Protein product: CASKWGLETQYF. The full variable domain, in which reference TRBV2 and TRBJ2-5 provide the parts outside the CDR3, is EPEVTQTPSHQVTQMGQEVILRCVPISNHLYFYWYRQILGQKVEFLVSFYNNEISEKSEIFDDQFSVERPDGSNFTLKIRSTKLEDSAMYFCASKWGLETQYFGPGTRLLVL.

The V call is TRBV6-2 or TRBV6-3, the J call TRBJ2-1; D call uncertain. V lost 2 bases, J lost 6 bases, and 5 bases lay in between. This CDR3 is 12 amino acids long. CDR1 and CDR2 (germline): MNHEY, SVGEGT. As DNA, the CDR3 is TGTGCCAGCAGTTACGGCGTCAATGAGCAGTTCTTC. Amino acids: CASSYGVNEQFF.

There are a few counts of this clonotype. The genes are TRBV28 and TRBJ2-7, with 7 bases aligning to TRBD1. The germline V gene encodes CDR1 MDHEN and CDR2 SYDVKM. V shed 7 bases and J 2 bases; nucleotides not matched to a gene: 11. The CDR3 totals 15 residues. This CDR3 reads CASIPDRVAAYEQYF. CDR3 in DNA: TGTGCCAGCATCCCTGACAGGGTAGCAGCCTACGAGCAGTACTTC.

The rearrangement uses TRBV12-3 or TRBV12-4 and TRBJ1-5; D not certain. The CDR3 runs to 13 residues. V lost 5 bases, J lost 8 bases, and 13 bases lay in between. CDR3 nucleotide sequence: TGTGCCAGCAGTCAGGTCCCGTTGAAGCCCCAGCATTTT. The encoded protein is CASSQVPLKPQHF.

The sample holds a few counts of this clonotype. The V gene is TRBV5-1, the J gene TRBJ2-5; the match to TRBD1 covers 9 bases. V lost 0 bases and J lost 4; bases outside the gene matches: 1. From germline, CDR1 is SGHRS and CDR2 YFSETQ. The CDR3 spans 14 residues. The CDR3 bases are TGCGCCAGCAGCTTGGTGGACAGGGGAGAGACCCAGTACTTC. This encodes CASSLVDRGETQYF.

The chain couples TRBV15 to TRBJ2-7; a weak D match, TRBD1 (5 bases). The V end was cut by 2 bases, the J end by 4 bases, with 9 bases between. The CDR3 is 13 residues long. Germline V gene data show CDR1 as LNHNV and CDR2 as YYDKDF (reference sequence). The CDR3: CATSRPGSYEQYF. CDR3 coding DNA: TGTGCCACCAGCAGACCAGGGTCGTACGAGCAGTACTTC.

The chain carries TRBV5-1 and TRBJ2-1, with 14 bases aligning to TRBD2. The V gene's germline CDR1 is SGHRS and CDR2 YFSETQ. V was pared by 4 bases and J by 4 bases, with 16 bases of the junction left unmatched. The CDR3 consists of 20 residues. CDR3 DNA: TGCGCCAGCAGCCGACCACGACTAGCGGGAGGGCCCACGGGTTACAATGAGCAGTTCTTC. Its translation: CASSRPRLAGGPTGYNEQFF.

The chain uses TRBV29-1 and TRBJ2-7; weak D call: TRBD2 (7 bases). The CDR3 spans 14 residues. CDR1 and CDR2 (germline): SQVTM, ANQGSEA. Between the trimmed V and J ends, which lost 3 bases and 1 base, there was a span of 13 bases. The CDR3, as DNA: TGCAGCGTTGATGTAGGGGGGGGATCCTACGAGCAGTACTTC. It translates to CSVDVGGGSYEQYF.

This clonotype came up a few times. The chain couples TRBV29-1 to TRBJ1-1, with D unclear. Deletions cut 4 bases from V and 5 bases from J, with 17 bases between. The V gene's germline CDR1 is SQVTM and CDR2 ANQGSEA. CDR3 length: 14 amino acids. In DNA form, the CDR3 reads TGCAGCGTTGCGGAGGATGGGATCGGAACTGAAGCTTTCTTT. Its protein is CSVAEDGIGTEAFF.

This clonotype was seen a single time. The chain employs TRBV20-1 and TRBJ2-3; tentatively, D is TRBD2 (5 bases). This CDR3 contains 13 residues. The ends were cut back, 1 base at V and 7 bases at J, with 12 bases in the middle. The germline gives CDR1 DFQATT, CDR2 SNEGSKA (reference sequence). CDR3 residues: CSARGPLANTQYF. In DNA form, the CDR3 reads TGCAGTGCTAGAGGGCCCCTAGCTAATACGCAGTATTTT.